This T cell receptor beta chain appears in the sequencing data of a study of CD8 T cells in Susac syndrome. The CDR3 spans 14 residues. CDR1 DFQATT and CDR2 SNEGSKA come from the germline V gene (reference sequence). With 6 bases clipped from V and 3 bases from J, the junction kept 7 bases outside the gene matches. With random hexamers, roughly 0.45 to 1 ug RNA was reverse transcribed. TCRdb re-analysed the immunoSEQ multiplex PCR reads in MiXCR, keeping a single row per CDR3 protein. The sample lists over 70,000 distinct CDR3 sequences, roughly 96% seen once, with roughly 0.68% in the top ten. This chain links TRBV20-1 with TRBJ2-1; 8 bases line up with TRBD2. This TCR came from a human donor with Susac syndrome. Input material: CD8+ T cells from PBMCs. The DNA of the CDR3 is TGCAGTGCATCCCATAGCGGGGTCTACAATGAGCAGTTCTTC. It codes for CSASHSGVYNEQFF.